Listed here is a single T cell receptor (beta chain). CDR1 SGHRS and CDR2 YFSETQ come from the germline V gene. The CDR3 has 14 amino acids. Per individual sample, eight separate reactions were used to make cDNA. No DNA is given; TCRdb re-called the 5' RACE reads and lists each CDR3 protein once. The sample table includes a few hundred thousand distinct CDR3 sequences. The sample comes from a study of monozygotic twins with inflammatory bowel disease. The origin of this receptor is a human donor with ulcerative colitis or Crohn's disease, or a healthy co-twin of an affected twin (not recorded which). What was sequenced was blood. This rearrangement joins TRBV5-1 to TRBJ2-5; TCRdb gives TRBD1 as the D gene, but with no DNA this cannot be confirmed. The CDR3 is CASSLGTGSETQYF. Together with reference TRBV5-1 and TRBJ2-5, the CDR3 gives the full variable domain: KAGVTQTPRYLIKTRGQQVTLSCSPISGHRSVSWYQQTPGQGLQFLFEYFSETQRNKGNFPGRFSGRQFSNSRSEMNVSTLELGDSALYLCASSLGTGSETQYFGPGTRLLVL.